This T cell receptor beta chain was recorded in a study of T cell repertoires in cytomegalovirus infection. Study-wide context: Public TCR beta signatures marked donors with CMV infection and the matching HLA. Study results and caveats: Carriage of CMV together with the relevant HLA was identifiable through cumulative public TCR beta family frequency. Clonotype analysis showed dominance of the ex vivo response by HLA-C-restricted CMV-specific TCR beta clonotypes.

A note on this clonotype: The antigen is not known.

TCRdb passed the reads through MiXCR, listing each CDR3 protein once. The sample includes roughly 100,000 distinct CDR3 sequences, approximately 15% of them seen just once. Germline lookup yields CDR1 SGHVS and CDR2 FQNEAQ. V was trimmed by 5 bases and J by 7 bases, leaving 17 bases between them. This CDR3 region has 15 residues. What was sequenced was PBMCs. The clonotype was recovered from a human donor in good health (CMV status not recorded). Some clones in this sample may be carry-over from other donors' samples. The chain is built from TRBV7-8 and TRBJ1-4; unclear D gene. The CDR3 nucleotides are TGTGCCAGCAGCCCAATCCCAAGCCCTCGTGAAAAACTGTTTTTT. It yields the protein CASSPIPSPREKLFF.